This TCR beta chain originates from a study of beta chain features in type 1 diabetes. Study-wide context: Sorted cell examination encompassed roughly 110,000,000 cells across all samples.

Overall study results and limits: A closer apparent resemblance between naive, central memory and Treg TCRB repertoires was seen in patients than in healthy donors. Lower insertion and higher deletion counts appeared at VDJ junctions in type 1 diabetes patients. Shortening that was moderate but significant affected the TCRB CDR3s of Type 1 diabetes patients in all four CD4+ subsets.

J lost 6 bases, V lost 3 bases, and 7 bases had no gene match. The CDR3 has 15 residues. The germline V gene has CDR1 SQVTM and CDR2 ANQGSEA. Concerning this clone itself: No antigen is known for it.

Every participating donor gave one draw, a heparinised blood sample averaging around 0.11 L. Expressed TCRB transcripts were sequenced because the entire RNA isolate underwent reverse transcription. Here immunoSEQ multiplex PCR was the method, and the copy in TCRdb shows in-frame clones only, minus some. The sample includes around 690,000 clones, approximately 13% seen only once; the top ten take roughly 0.12%. The clonotype was recovered from a young man with type 1 diabetes. The chain combines TRBV29-1 with TRBJ2-3; TRBD2 aligns across 12 bases. The specimen sequenced was naive CD4+ T cells from blood. DNA for the CDR3: TGCAGCGTTGATCGGCTAGCGGGGGGGCCGGATACGCAGTATTTT. Protein: CSVDRLAGGPDTQYF.